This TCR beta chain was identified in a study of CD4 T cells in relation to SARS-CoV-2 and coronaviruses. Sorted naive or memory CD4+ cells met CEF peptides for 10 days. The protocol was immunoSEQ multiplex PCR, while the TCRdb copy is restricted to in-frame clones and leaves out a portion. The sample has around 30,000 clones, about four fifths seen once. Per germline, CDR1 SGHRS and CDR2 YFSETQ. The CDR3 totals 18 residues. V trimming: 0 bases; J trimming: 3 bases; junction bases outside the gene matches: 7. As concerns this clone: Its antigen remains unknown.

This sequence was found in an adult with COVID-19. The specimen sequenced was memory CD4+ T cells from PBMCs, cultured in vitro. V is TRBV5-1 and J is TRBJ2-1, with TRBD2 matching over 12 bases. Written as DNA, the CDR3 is TGCGCCAGCAGCTTGGCCCGGACTAGCGGGACTTACTACAATGAGCAGTTCTTC. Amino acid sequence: CASSLARTSGTYYNEQFF.